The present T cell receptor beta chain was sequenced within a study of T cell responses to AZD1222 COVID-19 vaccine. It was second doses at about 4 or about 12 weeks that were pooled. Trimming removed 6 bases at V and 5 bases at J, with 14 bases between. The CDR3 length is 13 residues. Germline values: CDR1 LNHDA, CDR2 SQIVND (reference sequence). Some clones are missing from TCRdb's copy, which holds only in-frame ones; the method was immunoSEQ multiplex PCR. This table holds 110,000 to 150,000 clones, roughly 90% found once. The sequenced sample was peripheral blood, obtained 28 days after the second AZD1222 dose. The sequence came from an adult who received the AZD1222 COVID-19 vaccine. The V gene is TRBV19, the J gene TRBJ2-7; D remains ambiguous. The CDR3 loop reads CASSLALDDEQYF. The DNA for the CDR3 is TGTGCCAGTAGCCTCGCTCTGGACGACGAGCAGTACTTC.